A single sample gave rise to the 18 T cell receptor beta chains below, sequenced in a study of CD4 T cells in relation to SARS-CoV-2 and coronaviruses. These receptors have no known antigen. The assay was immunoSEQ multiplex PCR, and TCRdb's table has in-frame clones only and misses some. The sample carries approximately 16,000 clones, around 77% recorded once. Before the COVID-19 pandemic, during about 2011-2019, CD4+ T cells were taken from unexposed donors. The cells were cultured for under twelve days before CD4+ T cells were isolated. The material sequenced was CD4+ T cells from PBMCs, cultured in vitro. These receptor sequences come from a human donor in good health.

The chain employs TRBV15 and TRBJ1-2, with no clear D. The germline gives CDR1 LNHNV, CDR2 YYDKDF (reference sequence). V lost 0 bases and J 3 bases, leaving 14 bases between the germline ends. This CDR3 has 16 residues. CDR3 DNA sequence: TGTGCCACCAGCAGAGATGCGGGGAACAGCGACTATGGCTACACCTTC. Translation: CATSRDAGNSDYGYTF.

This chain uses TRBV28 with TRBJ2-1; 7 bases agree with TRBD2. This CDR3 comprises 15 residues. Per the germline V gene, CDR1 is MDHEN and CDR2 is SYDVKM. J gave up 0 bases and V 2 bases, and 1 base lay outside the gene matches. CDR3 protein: CASSLAGVSYNEQFF. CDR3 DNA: TGTGCCAGCAGTTTAGCGGGGGTCTCCTACAATGAGCAGTTCTTC.

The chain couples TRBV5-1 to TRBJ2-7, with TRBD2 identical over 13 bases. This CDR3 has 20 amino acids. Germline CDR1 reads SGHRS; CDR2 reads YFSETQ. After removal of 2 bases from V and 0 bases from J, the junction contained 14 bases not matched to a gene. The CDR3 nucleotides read TGCGCCAGCAGCTTTTCGACTAGCGGGAGGTTCTCCCAAAGCTCCTACGAGCAGTACTTC. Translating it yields CASSFSTSGRFSQSSYEQYF.

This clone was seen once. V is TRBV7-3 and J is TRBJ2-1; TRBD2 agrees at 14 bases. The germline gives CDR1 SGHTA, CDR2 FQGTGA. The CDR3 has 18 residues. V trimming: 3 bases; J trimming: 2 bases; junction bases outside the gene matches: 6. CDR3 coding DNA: TGTGCCAGCAGCTTGCGGACTAGCGGGAGGTTCACCTACAATGAGCAGTTCTTC. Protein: CASSLRTSGRFTYNEQFF.

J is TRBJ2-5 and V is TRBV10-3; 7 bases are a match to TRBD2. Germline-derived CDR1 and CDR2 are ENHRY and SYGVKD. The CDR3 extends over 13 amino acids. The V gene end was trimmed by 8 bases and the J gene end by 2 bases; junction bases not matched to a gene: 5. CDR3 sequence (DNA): TGTGCCATCCAACCGGGACTACAAGAGACCCAGTACTTC. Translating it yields CAIQPGLQETQYF.

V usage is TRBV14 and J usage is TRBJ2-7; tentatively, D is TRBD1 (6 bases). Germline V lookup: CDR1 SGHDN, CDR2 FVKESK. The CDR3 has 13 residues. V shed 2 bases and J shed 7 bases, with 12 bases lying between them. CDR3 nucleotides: TGTGCCAGCAGCCAAAACAGGGCTGGGGAGCAGTACTTC. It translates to CASSQNRAGEQYF.

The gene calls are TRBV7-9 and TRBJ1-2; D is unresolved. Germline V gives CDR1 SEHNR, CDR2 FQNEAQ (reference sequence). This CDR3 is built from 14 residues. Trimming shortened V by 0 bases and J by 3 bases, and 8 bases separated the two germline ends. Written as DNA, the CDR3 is TGTGCCAGCAGCTTAGCAGGCCGGTACTATGGCTACACCTTC. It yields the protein CASSLAGRYYGYTF.

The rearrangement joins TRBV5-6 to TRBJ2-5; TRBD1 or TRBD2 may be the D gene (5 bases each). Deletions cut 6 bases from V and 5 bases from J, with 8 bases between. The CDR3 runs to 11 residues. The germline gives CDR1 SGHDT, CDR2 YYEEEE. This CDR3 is CASIWGETQYF. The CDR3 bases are TGTGCCAGCATATGGGGGGAGACCCAGTACTTC.

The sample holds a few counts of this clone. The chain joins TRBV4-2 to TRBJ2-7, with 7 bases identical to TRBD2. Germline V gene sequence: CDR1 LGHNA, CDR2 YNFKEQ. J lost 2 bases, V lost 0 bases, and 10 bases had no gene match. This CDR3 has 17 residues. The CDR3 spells CASSQDKGTGGTYEQYF. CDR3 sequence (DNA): TGTGCCAGCAGCCAAGATAAAGGAACGGGAGGCACCTACGAGCAGTACTTC.

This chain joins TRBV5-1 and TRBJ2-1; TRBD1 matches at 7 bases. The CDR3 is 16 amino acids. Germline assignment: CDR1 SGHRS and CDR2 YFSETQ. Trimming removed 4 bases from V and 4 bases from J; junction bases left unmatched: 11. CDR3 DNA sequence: TGCGCCAGCAGCACAACGCCGGGACAGACATACAATGAGCAGTTCTTC. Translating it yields CASSTTPGQTYNEQFF. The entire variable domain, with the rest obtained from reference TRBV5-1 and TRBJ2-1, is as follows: KAGVTQTPRYLIKTRGQQVTLSCSPISGHRSVSWYQQTPGQGLQFLFEYFSETQRNKGNFPGRFSGRQFSNSRSEMNVSTLELGDSALYLCASSTTPGQTYNEQFFGPGTRLTVL.

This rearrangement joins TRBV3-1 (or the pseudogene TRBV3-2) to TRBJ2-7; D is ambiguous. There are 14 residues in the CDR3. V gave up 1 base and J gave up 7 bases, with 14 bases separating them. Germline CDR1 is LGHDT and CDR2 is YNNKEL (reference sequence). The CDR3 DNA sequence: TGTGCCAGCAGCCAAGTTAGATCCCGAAGGGAGCAGTACTTC. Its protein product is CASSQVRSRREQYF.

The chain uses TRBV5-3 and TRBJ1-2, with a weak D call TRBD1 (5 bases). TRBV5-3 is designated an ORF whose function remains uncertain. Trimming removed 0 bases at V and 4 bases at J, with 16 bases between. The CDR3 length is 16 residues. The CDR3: CARSLAFQGGSYGYTF. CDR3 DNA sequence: TGTGCCAGAAGCTTGGCCTTCCAGGGAGGGAGCTATGGCTACACCTTC.

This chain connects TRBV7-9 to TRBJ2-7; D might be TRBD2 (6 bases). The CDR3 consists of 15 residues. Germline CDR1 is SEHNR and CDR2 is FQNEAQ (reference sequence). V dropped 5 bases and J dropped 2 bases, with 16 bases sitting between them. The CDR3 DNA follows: TGTGCCAGCAGCCCCCGGGGGACGGCAACCTACGAGCAGTACTTC. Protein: CASSPRGTATYEQYF.

Here the CDR3 reads CASSLLREQYF. CDR3 DNA: TGTGCCAGCAGCTTACTTCGCGAGCAGTACTTC. This chain links TRBV13 with TRBJ2-7; D is unclear. Trimming removed 2 bases at V and 6 bases at J, with 5 bases between. The CDR3 consists of 11 residues. Germline V gene lookup returns CDR1 PRHDT and CDR2 FYEKMQ (reference sequence).

This chain's CDR3 is CATSRDHNIQYF. The CDR3 DNA is TGTGCCACCAGCAGAGATCACAACATTCAGTACTTC. The chain has TRBV15 and TRBJ2-4; no clear D. CDR3 length equals 12 residues. CDR1 and CDR2 (germline): LNHNV, YYDKDF (reference sequence). Deletions cut 0 bases from V and 7 bases from J, with 4 bases between.

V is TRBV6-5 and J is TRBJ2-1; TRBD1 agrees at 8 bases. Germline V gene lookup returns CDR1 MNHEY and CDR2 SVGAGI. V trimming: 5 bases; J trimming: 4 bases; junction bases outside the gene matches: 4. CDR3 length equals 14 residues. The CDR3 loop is CASSPGTGYNEQFF. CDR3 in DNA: TGTGCCAGCAGTCCCGGGACAGGATACAATGAGCAGTTCTTC.

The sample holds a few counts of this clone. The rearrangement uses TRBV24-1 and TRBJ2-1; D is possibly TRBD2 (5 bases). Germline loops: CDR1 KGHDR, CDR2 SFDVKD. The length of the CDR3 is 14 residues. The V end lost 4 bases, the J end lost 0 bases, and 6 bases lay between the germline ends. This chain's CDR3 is CATSEEGSYNEQFF. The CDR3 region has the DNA TGTGCCACCAGTGAAGAGGGCTCCTACAATGAGCAGTTCTTC.

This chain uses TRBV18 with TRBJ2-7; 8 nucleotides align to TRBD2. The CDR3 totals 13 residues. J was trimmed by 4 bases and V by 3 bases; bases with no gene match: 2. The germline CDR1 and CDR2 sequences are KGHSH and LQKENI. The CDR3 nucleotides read TGTGCCAGCTCACCCGGGACTAGTTACGAGCAGTACTTC. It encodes CASSPGTSYEQYF. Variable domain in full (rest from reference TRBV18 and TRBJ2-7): NAGVMQNPRHLVRRRGQEARLRCSPMKGHSHVYWYRQLPEEGLKFMVYLQKENIIDESGMPKERFSAEFPKEGPSILRIQQVVRGDSAAYFCASSPGTSYEQYFGPGTRLTVT.